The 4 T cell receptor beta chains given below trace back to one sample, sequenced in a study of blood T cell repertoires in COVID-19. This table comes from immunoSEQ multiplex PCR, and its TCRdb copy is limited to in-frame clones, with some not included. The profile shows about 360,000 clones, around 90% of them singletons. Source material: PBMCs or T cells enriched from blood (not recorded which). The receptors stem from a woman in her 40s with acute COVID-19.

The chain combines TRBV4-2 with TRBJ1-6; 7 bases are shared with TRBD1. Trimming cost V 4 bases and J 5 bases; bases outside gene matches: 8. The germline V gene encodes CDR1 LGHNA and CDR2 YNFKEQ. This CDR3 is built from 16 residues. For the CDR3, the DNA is TGTGCCAGCAGCCTGACGGGACAGTTGGATAATTCACCCCTCCACTTT. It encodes CASSLTGQLDNSPLHF.

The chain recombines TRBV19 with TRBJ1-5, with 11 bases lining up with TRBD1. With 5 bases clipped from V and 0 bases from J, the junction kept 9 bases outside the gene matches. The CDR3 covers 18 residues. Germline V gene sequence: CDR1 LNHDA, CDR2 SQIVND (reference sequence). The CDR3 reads CASSPGQGEPYSNQPQHF. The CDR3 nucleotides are TGTGCCAGTAGTCCGGGACAGGGGGAGCCATATAGCAATCAGCCCCAGCATTTT.

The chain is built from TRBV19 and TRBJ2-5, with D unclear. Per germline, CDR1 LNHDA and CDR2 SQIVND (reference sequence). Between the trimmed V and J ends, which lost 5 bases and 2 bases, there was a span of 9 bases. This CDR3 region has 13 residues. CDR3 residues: CASSPADQETQYF. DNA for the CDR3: TGTGCCAGTAGTCCGGCGGATCAAGAGACCCAGTACTTC.

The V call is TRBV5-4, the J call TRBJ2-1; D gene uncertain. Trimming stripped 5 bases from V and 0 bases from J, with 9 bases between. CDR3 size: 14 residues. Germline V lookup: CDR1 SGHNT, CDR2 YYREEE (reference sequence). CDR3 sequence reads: CASRNRSSYNEQFF. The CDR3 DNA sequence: TGTGCCAGCAGGAACCGTAGCTCCTACAATGAGCAGTTCTTC.